This TCR beta chain was obtained from a study of human T cells and chemical hapten exposure. Study-wide findings and caveats: Relative to controls, expanded TCRs formed significantly more large CDR3 similarity clusters.

V was trimmed by 2 bases and J by 4 bases, leaving 12 bases between them. The CDR3 is 13 residues long. The germline CDR1 and CDR2 sequences are DFQATT and SNEGSKA (reference sequence). Each CDR3 protein gets one entry after TCRdb re-called the RACE reads with MiXCR. Here the sample spans 370,000 or so distinct CDR3 sequences, approximately 5.1% being singletons. There are many counts of this clonotype. What it binds is not known. Time point described: patch test 1, 2 weeks after DPC sensitization. The treatment was: therapeutic diphenylcyclopropenone sensitization with weekly scalp DPC. The sequence was collected from a woman in her 50s with alopecia areata. Some clones in this sample may be carry-over from other donors' samples. The chain joins TRBV20-1 to TRBJ2-7; D unresolved. The starting material was whole blood, obtained in connection with sensitization to the hapten diphenylcyclopropenone (DPC). The CDR3 is CSARITGWYEQYF. In DNA, the CDR3 is TGCAGTGCTAGAATTACGGGTTGGTACGAGCAGTACTTC.